Listed here is a single T cell receptor (beta chain). The data stem from a study of blood T cell repertoires in COVID-19. In the source study's methods: Reference gene primer amplification in the assay estimated nucleated cell counts. TCRdb's copy holds only in-frame clones and misses some; the assay was immunoSEQ multiplex PCR. The V and J calls and clone size are taken from that table; D and trimming were inferred from the DNA. The data show some 96,000 clones, roughly nine tenths seen once. Germline loops: CDR1 MNHNY, CDR2 SVGAGI (reference sequence). V gave up 6 bases and J gave up 4 bases, with 14 bases separating them. CDR3 length equals 14 residues.

This TCR was recovered from a man in his fifties or sixties with active COVID-19. The sequencing input was peripheral blood. J is TRBJ2-3 and V is TRBV6-6, with D perhaps matching TRBD2 (5 bases). The CDR3 DNA follows: TGTGCCAGCAGCCCTTTCGGGGTATCAGATACGCAGTATTTT. This translates into CASSPFGVSDTQYF.